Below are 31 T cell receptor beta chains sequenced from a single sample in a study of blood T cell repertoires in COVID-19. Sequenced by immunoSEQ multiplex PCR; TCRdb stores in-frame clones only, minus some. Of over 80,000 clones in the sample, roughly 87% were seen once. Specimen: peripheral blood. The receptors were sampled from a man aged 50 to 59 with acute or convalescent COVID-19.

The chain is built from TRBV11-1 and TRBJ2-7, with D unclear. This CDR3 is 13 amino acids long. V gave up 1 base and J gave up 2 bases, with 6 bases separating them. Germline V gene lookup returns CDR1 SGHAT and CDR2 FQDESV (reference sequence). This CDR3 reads CASSLGNTYEQYV. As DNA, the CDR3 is TGTGCCAGCAGCTTAGGTAATACCTACGAGCAGTACGTC.

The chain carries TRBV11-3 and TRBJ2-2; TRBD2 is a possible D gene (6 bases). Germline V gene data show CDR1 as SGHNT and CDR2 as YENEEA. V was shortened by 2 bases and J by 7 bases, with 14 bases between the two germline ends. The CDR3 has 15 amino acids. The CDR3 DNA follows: TGTGCCAGCAGCTTATCCGGGGGTAGGGGCGGGGAGCTGTTTTTT. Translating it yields CASSLSGGRGGELFF.

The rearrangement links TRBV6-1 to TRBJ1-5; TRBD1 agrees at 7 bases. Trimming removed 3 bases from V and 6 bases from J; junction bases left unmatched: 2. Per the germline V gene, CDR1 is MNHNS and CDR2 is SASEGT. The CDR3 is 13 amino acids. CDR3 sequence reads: CASSDRGSQPQHF. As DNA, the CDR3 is TGTGCCAGCAGTGACAGGGGGAGTCAGCCCCAGCATTTT.

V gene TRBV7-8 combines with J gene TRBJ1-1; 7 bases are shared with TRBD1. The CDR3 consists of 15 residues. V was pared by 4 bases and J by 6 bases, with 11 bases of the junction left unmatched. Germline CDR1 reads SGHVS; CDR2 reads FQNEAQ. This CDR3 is CASSYTGVLVSEAFF. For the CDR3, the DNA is TGTGCCAGCAGCTACACAGGGGTGTTAGTATCTGAAGCTTTCTTT. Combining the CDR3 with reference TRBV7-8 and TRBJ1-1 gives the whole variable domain GAGVSQSPRYKVAKRGQDVALRCDPISGHVSLFWYQQALGQGPEFLTYFQNEAQLDKSGLPSDRFFAERPEGSVSTLKIQRTQQEDSAVYLCASSYTGVLVSEAFFGQGTRLTVV.

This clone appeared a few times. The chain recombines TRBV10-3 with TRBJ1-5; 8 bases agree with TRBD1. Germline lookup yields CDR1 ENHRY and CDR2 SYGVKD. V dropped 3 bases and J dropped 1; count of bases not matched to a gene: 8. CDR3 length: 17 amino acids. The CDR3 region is CAISDARGQSSNQPQHF. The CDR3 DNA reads TGTGCCATCAGTGATGCCAGGGGGCAAAGCAGCAATCAGCCCCAGCATTTT.

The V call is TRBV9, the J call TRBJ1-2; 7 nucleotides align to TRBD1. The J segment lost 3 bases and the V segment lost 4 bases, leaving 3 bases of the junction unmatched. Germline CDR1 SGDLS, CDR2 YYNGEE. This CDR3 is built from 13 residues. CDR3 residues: CASSLGTDYGYTF. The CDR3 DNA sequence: TGTGCCAGCAGCCTTGGGACAGACTATGGCTACACCTTC.

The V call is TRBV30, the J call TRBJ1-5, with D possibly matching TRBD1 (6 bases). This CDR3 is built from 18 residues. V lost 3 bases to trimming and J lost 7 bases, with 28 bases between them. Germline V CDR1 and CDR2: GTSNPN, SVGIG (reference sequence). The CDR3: CAWSADKHRVGQEQPQHF. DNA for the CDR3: TGTGCCTGGAGCGCCGATAAACACAGGGTGGGACAAGAGCAGCCCCAGCATTTT.

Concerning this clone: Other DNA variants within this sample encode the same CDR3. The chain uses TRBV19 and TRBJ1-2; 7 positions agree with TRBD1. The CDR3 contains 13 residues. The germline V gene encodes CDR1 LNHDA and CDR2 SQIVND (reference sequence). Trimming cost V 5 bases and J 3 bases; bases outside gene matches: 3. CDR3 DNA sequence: TGTGCCAGTAGTCCAACAGGGGACTATGGCTACACCTTC. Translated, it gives CASSPTGDYGYTF. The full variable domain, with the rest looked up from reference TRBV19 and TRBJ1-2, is DGGITQSPKYLFRKEGQNVTLSCEQNLNHDAMYWYRQDPGQGLRLIYYSQIVNDFQKGDIAEGYSVSREKKESFPLTVTSAQKNPTAFYLCASSPTGDYGYTFGSGTRLTVV.

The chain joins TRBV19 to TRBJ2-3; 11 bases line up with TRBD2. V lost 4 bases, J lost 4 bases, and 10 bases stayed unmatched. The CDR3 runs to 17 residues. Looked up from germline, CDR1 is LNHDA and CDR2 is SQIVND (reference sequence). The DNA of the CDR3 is TGTGCCAGTAGTACGCAGACTAGCGGGGCTTGGGCAGATACGCAGTATTTT. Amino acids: CASSTQTSGAWADTQYF. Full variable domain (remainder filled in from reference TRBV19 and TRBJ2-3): DGGITQSPKYLFRKEGQNVTLSCEQNLNHDAMYWYRQDPGQGLRLIYYSQIVNDFQKGDIAEGYSVSREKKESFPLTVTSAQKNPTAFYLCASSTQTSGAWADTQYFGPGTRLTVL.

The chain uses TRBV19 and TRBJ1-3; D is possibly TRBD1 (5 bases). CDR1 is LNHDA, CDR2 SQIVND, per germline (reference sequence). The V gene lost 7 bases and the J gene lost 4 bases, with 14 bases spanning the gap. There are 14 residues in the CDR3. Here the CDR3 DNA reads TGTGCCAGTATAGATCGACAGATCGGAAACACCATATATTTT. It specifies CASIDRQIGNTIYF.

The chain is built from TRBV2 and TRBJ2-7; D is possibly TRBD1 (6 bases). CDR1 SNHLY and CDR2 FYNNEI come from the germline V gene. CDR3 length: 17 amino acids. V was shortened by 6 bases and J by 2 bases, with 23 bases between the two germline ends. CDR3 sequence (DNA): TGTGCCAGCAGCCCCGAAAAGTTGACCAGGGGCGCCTACGAGCAGTACTTC. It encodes CASSPEKLTRGAYEQYF.

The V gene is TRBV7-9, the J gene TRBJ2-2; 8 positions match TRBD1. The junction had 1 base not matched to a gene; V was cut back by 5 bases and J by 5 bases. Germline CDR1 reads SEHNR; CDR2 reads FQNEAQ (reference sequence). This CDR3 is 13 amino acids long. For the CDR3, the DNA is TGTGCCAGCAGCCGGACAGGGACCGGGGAGCTGTTTTTT. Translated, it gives CASSRTGTGELFF.

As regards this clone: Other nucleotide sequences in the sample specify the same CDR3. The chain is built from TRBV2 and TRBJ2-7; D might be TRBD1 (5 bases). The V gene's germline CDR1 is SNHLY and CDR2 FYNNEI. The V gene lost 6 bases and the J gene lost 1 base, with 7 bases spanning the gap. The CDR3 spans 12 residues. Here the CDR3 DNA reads TGTGCCAGCAGACGACAGTCCTACGAGCAGTACTTC. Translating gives CASRRQSYEQYF.

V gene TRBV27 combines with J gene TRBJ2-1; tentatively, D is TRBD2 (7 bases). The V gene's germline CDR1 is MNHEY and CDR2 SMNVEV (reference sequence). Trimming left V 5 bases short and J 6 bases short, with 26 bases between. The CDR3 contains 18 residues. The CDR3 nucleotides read TGTGCCAGCAGTCCCCGGAGGGGCGGGGGACGAGGGGGCAATGAGCAGTTCTTC. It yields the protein CASSPRRGGGRGGNEQFF.

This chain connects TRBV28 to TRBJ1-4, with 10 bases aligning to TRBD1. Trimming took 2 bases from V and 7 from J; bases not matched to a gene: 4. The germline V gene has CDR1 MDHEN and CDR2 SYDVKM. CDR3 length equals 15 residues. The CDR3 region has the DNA TGTGCCAGCAGTTTAACTAGGACAGGGGGTGAAAAACTGTTTTTT. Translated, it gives CASSLTRTGGEKLFF.

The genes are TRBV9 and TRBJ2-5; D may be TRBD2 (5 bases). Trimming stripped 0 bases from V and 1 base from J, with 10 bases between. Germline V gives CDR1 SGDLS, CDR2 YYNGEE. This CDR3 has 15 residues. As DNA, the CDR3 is TGTGCCAGCAGCGTAGAAGCAGCGGTCCAAGAGACCCAGTACTTC. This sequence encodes CASSVEAAVQETQYF.

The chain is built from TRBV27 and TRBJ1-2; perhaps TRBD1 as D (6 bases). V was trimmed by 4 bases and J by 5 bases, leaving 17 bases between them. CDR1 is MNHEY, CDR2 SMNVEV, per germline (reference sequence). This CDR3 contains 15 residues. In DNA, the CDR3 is TGTGCCAGCAGTTCCCTTCAGGGGCCTAGGTATGGCTACACCTTC. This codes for CASSSLQGPRYGYTF.

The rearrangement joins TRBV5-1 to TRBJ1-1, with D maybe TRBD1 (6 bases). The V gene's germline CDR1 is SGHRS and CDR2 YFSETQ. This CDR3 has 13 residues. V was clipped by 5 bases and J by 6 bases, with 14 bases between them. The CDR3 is CASSPHRESEAFF. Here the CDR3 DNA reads TGCGCCAGCAGTCCCCACAGGGAGTCTGAAGCTTTCTTT.

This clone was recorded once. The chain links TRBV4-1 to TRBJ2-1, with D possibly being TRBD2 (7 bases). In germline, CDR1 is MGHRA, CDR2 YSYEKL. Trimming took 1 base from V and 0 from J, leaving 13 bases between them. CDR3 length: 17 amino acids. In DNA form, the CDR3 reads TGCGCCAGCAGCCAAGTAGGGCGGGGGCCCTCCTACAATGAGCAGTTCTTC. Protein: CASSQVGRGPSYNEQFF.

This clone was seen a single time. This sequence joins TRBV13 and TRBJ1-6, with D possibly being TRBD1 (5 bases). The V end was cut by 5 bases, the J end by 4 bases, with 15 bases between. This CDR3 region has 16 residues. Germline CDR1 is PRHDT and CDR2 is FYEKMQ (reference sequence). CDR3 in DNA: TGTGCCAGCAGCCGTCGCGGGGCACGGTATAATTCACCCCTCCACTTT. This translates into CASSRRGARYNSPLHF.

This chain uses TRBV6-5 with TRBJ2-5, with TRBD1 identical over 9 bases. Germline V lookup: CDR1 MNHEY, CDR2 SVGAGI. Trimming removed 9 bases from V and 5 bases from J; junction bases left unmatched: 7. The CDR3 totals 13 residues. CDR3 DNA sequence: TGTGCCAGTAAACAGGGGGCGGGGGAGACCCAGTACTTC. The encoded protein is CASKQGAGETQYF.

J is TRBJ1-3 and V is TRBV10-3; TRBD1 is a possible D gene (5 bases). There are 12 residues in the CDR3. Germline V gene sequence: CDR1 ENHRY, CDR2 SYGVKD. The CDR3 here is CGGGESGNTIYF. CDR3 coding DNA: TGTGGTGGAGGGGAGAGTGGAAACACCATATATTTT.

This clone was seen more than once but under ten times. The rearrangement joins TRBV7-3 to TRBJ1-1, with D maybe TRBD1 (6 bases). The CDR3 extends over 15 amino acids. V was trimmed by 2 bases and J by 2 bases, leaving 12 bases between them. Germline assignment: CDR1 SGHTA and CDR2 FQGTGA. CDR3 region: CASSLSGTTNTEAFF. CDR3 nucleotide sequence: TGTGCCAGCAGCTTATCCGGGACAACAAACACTGAAGCTTTCTTT.

CDR3 loop: CASSSGDPGSGLNEKLFF. The CDR3, as DNA: TGTGCCAGCAGCTCCGGGGATCCGGGGTCAGGTCTTAATGAAAAACTGTTTTTT. The rearrangement links TRBV7-8 to TRBJ1-4; D unclear. V dropped 4 bases and J dropped 4 bases, with 22 bases sitting between them. Germline V gene lookup returns CDR1 SGHVS and CDR2 FQNEAQ. This CDR3 has 18 amino acids.

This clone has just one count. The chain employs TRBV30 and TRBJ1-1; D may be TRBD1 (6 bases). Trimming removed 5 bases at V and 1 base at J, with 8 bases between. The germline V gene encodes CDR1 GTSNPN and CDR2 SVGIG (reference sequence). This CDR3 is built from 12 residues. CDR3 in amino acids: CAWGQPNTEAFF. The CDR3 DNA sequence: TGTGCCTGGGGACAGCCGAACACTGAAGCTTTCTTT.

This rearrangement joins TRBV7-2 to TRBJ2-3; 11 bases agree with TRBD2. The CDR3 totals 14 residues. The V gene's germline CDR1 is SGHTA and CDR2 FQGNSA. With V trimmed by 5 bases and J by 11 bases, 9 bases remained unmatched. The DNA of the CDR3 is TGTGCCAGCAGCACCGTAGCGGGGGGGCCGGAGCAGTATTTT. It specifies CASSTVAGGPEQYF.

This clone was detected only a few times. The CDR3 reads CASSQDFQGLFGYTF. CDR3 coding DNA: TGTGCCAGCAGCCAAGATTTCCAGGGGCTCTTTGGCTACACCTTC. The chain combines TRBV3-1 (or the pseudogene TRBV3-2) with TRBJ1-2; tentative D call: TRBD1 (6 bases). This CDR3 has 15 residues. V was shortened by 0 bases and J by 7 bases, with 15 bases between the two germline ends. Germline V gene lookup returns CDR1 LGHDT and CDR2 YNNKEL (reference sequence).

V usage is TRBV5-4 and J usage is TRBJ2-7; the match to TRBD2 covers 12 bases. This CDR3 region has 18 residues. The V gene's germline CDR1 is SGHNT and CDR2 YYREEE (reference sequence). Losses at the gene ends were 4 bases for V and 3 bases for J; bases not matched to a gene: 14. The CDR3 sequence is CASSILTSGGIRGYEQYF. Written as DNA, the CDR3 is TGTGCCAGCAGCATCCTTACTAGCGGGGGGATCCGGGGCTACGAGCAGTACTTC.

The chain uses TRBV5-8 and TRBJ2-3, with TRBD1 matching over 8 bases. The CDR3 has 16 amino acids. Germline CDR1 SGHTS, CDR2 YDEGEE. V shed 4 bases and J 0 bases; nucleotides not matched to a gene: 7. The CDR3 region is CASSIGQGVSTDTQYF. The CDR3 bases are TGTGCCAGCAGCATAGGACAGGGTGTAAGCACAGATACGCAGTATTTT.

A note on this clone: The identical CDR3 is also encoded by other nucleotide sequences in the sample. The CDR3 reads CASSRGTNYGYTF. The CDR3 bases are TGTGCCAGCAGCCGAGGGACAAACTATGGCTACACCTTC. The gene calls are TRBV14 and TRBJ1-2; perhaps TRBD1 as D (6 bases). The germline gives CDR1 SGHDN, CDR2 FVKESK. CDR3 length: 13 residues. Trimming shortened V by 4 bases and J by 2 bases, and 8 bases separated the two germline ends.

The CDR3 loop reads CARMGGGGRSYEQYF. The CDR3 DNA follows: TGTGCCCGTATGGGGGGCGGGGGGCGATCCTACGAGCAGTACTTC. The chain recombines TRBV19 with TRBJ2-7, with 8 bases identical to TRBD2. Germline CDR1 is LNHDA and CDR2 is SQIVND (reference sequence). J lost 1 base, V lost 11 bases, and 13 bases had no gene match. CDR3 size: 15 residues. Combining the CDR3 with reference TRBV19 and TRBJ2-7 gives the whole variable domain DGGITQSPKYLFRKEGQNVTLSCEQNLNHDAMYWYRQDPGQGLRLIYYSQIVNDFQKGDIAEGYSVSREKKESFPLTVTSAQKNPTAFYLCARMGGGGRSYEQYFGPGTRLTVT.